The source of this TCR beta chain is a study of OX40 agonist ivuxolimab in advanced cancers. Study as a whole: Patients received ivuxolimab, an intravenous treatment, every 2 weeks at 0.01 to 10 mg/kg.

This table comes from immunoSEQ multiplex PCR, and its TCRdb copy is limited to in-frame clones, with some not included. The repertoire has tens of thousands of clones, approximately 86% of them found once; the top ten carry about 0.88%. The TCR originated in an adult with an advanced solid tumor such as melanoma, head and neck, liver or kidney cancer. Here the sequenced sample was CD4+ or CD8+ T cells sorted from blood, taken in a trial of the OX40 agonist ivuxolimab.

Here the CDR3 DNA reads TGCGCCAGCAGCCAAGATTTGGGGGGCCGGTCTGGGGCCAACGTCCTGACTTTC. The encoded protein is CASSQDLGGRSGANVLTF. J is TRBJ2-6 and V is TRBV4-1, with D tentatively TRBD1 or TRBD2 (6 bases each). Deletions cut 0 bases from V and 1 base from J, with 13 bases between. The CDR3 runs to 18 residues. CDR1 MGHRA and CDR2 YSYEKL come from the germline V gene.